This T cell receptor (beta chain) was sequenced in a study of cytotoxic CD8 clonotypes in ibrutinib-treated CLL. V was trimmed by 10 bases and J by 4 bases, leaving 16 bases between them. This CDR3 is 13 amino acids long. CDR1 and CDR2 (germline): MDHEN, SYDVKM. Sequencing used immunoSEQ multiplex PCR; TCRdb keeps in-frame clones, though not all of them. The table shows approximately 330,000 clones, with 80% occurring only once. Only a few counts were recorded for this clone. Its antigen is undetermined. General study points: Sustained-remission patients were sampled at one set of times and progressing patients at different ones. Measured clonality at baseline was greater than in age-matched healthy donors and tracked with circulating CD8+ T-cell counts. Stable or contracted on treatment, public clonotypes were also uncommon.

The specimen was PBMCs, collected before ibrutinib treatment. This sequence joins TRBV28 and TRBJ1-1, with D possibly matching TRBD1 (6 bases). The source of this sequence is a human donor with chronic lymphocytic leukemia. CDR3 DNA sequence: TGTGCCACCCACGAGGGGGAAGGCACTGAAGCTTTCTTT. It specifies CATHEGEGTEAFF.